Here is one TCR beta chain with its context. Its cognate antigen is unknown. This sample was included in a study of vaccination and CD4 T cells after COVID-19. Study summary: Stimulation of cells relied on overlapping spike peptides derived from SARS-CoV-2, HCoV-NL63, HCoV-OC43 and HCoV-229E.

Oncomine TCR Beta short-read sequencing was applied to DNA from cultured CD4+ T cells. TCRdb redid the calling of the PCR reads with MiXCR, one entry per CDR3 protein. The data show 8,000 to 10,000 distinct CDR3 sequences, 61% seen once. This sample's treatment: roughly 10-day PBMC culture with coronavirus spike peptide pools or control peptides (ViraFEST assay). At days 3 and 7, half the medium was exchanged for fresh IL-2 medium. The germline gives CDR1 DFQATT, CDR2 SNEGSKA (reference sequence). There are 15 residues in the CDR3. Losses at the gene ends were 3 bases for V and 1 base for J; bases not matched to a gene: 5.

The origin of this receptor is a human donor who had recovered from COVID-19. The sample taken for sequencing was CD4+ T cells from blood, cultured in vitro. V is TRBV20-1 and J is TRBJ1-5; 8 bases are shared with TRBD1. The chain's CDR3 is CSASPGGRSNQPQHF. CDR3 DNA: TGCAGTGCTAGCCCAGGGGGCCGGAGCAATCAGCCCCAGCATTTT.